A single sample gave rise to the 3 T cell receptor beta chains below, sequenced in a study of control samples from healthy donors and cancer patients. Produced via immunoSEQ multiplex PCR; TCRdb's table is partial and in-frame only. This table has fewer than 110,000 clones, around 89% appearing once. Sequenced material: blood. Every receptor here comes from a man between 25 and 39 years old in good health.

The chain uses TRBV7-8 and TRBJ2-5; TRBD1 agrees at 11 bases. Germline V gene lookup returns CDR1 SGHVS and CDR2 FQNEAQ. The CDR3 has 16 amino acids. V lost 0 bases to trimming and J lost 8 bases; unmatched junction nucleotides: 8. CDR3 DNA sequence: TGTGCCAGCAGCTTAGCGCTAGGACAGGGGGCTGATACCCAGTACTTC. Its protein product is CASSLALGQGADTQYF.

The V and J genes are TRBV29-1 and TRBJ1-1; D gene uncertain. Germline lookup yields CDR1 SQVTM and CDR2 ANQGSEA. The CDR3 length is 13 residues. As DNA, the CDR3 is TGCAGTGCACGTACCGTGACGGGGAGGGAAGCTTTCTTT. Residues: CSARTVTGREAFF.

The chain employs TRBV16 and TRBJ2-7, with D perhaps TRBD1 (6 bases). The germline V and J ends were trimmed by 4 bases and 6 bases, with 19 bases remaining between them. CDR3 size: 15 residues. Per the germline V gene, CDR1 is KGHSY and CDR2 is FQNENV. The CDR3, as DNA: TGTGCCAGCAGCCTCCTCAGGGACATTAGTGGCGAGCAGTACTTC. It specifies CASSLLRDISGEQYF.